Each of the 16 T cell receptor beta chains below was sequenced from the same sample in a study of T cell repertoires in cytomegalovirus infection. One entry per CDR3 protein, called by TCRdb with MiXCR from the reads. The table lists approximately 500,000 distinct CDR3 sequences, 16% of them singletons. Sequencing was performed on CD8+ T cells from PBMCs. These receptors were taken from a human donor in good health (CMV status not recorded). Some clones in this sample may be carry-over from other donors' samples.

The chain joins TRBV20-1 to TRBJ1-5, with D unclear. The CDR3 runs 15 residues. Trimming removed 3 bases from V and 0 bases from J, with 12 bases in between. CDR1 is DFQATT and CDR2 is SNEGSKA in the germline V gene (reference sequence). CDR3 sequence: CSASSRRDSNQPQHF. The CDR3 nucleotides read TGCAGTGCTAGCTCCCGGAGGGATAGCAATCAGCCCCAGCATTTT.

As for this clonotype: A read error may account for a junction end that differs from germline. The gene calls are TRBV11-2 and TRBJ2-5, with D perhaps being TRBD1 or TRBD2 (7 bases each). This CDR3 spans 13 amino acids. Germline lookup yields CDR1 SGHAT and CDR2 FQNNGV. CDR3 residues: CASTPTGRETRYF. The CDR3 region has the DNA TGTGCCAGCACACCGACAGGGAGGGAGACCCGGTACTTC. The variable domain in full, with the rest retrieved from reference TRBV11-2 and TRBJ2-5, is EAGVAQSPRYKIIEKRQSVAFWCNPISGHATLYWYQQILGQGPKLLIQFQNNGVVDDSQLPKDRFSAERLKGVDSTLKIQPAKLEDSAVYLCASTPTGRETRYFGPGTRLLVL.

This clonotype was recorded at least ten times. The CDR3 coding sequence is TGTGCCAGCAGTAGGGACAACCCCACAGATACGCAGTATTTT. Translation: CASSRDNPTDTQYF. V is TRBV28 and J is TRBJ2-3; possible D gene TRBD1, 6 bases. The germline V and J ends were trimmed by 5 bases and 2 bases, with 11 bases remaining between them. The CDR3 runs 14 residues. Germline CDR1 and CDR2: MDHEN and SYDVKM.

This clonotype was picked up a small number of times. The chain couples TRBV19 to TRBJ1-2; D unresolved. The length of the CDR3 is 16 residues. Trimming removed 5 bases at V and 4 bases at J, with 20 bases between. The germline V gene has CDR1 LNHDA and CDR2 SQIVND (reference sequence). CDR3 in amino acids: CASSPKVVRGPYGYTF. Here the CDR3 DNA reads TGTGCCAGTAGTCCCAAGGTCGTCCGAGGACCCTATGGCTACACCTTC.

This chain links TRBV28 with TRBJ1-1; maybe TRBD1 (5 bases). Germline V gene data show CDR1 as MDHEN and CDR2 as SYDVKM. The CDR3 contains 16 residues. V was clipped by 1 base and J by 4 bases, with 16 bases between them. The CDR3 region has the DNA TGTGCCAGCAGTTTATACGGTCGACAGCCAGGCACTGAAGCTTTCTTT. Protein product: CASSLYGRQPGTEAFF.

The chain links TRBV7-3 to TRBJ2-3; 9 bases line up with TRBD2. Germline V CDR1 and CDR2: SGHTA, FQGTGA. This CDR3 has 15 amino acids. J lost 4 bases, V lost 7 bases, and 9 bases had no gene match. The CDR3 DNA sequence: TGTGCCAGCACCCCGGGCGGGGGGGTGGCAGATACGCAGTATTTT. This encodes CASTPGGGVADTQYF. The full variable domain, its missing parts supplied by reference TRBV7-3 and TRBJ2-3, is GAGVSQTPSNKVTEKGKYVELRCDPISGHTALYWYRQSLGQGPEFLIYFQGTGAADDSGLPNDRFFAVRPEGSVSTLKIQRTERGDSAVYLCASTPGGGVADTQYFGPGTRLTVL.

This clonotype was observed a few times. The chain employs TRBV19 and TRBJ1-5, with D tentatively TRBD1 (6 bases). From germline, CDR1 is LNHDA and CDR2 SQIVND (reference sequence). CDR3 length equals 14 residues. The ends were cut back, 7 bases at V and 7 bases at J, with 17 bases in the middle. This chain's CDR3 is CASNIGGIWQPQHF. The CDR3 coding sequence is TGTGCCAGTAACATAGGGGGGATCTGGCAGCCCCAGCATTTT.

This clonotype appeared many times. This chain connects TRBV11-2 to TRBJ2-7; tentatively, D is TRBD1 (8 bases). This CDR3 comprises 16 residues. Germline V gene sequence: CDR1 SGHAT, CDR2 FQNNGV. V was pared by 2 bases and J by 1 base, with 15 bases between. The CDR3 bases are TGTGCCAGCAGCTTAAACAACAGGGGGGGTTCCTACGAGCAGTACTTC. Residues: CASSLNNRGGSYEQYF.

This clonotype has just a few counts. The rearrangement joins TRBV5-1 to TRBJ1-1; D uncertain. Trimming removed 4 bases at V and 3 bases at J, with 13 bases between. The CDR3 is 14 residues long. Germline CDR1 reads SGHRS; CDR2 reads YFSETQ. DNA for the CDR3: TGCGCCAGCAGCGAGGGTAGGCTGGACACTGAAGCTTTCTTT. Translated, it gives CASSEGRLDTEAFF.

This clonotype turned up a few times. A much larger clone differs from this one at a single base, so this may be a read error. This chain joins TRBV7-9 and TRBJ2-7, with TRBD1 as a possible D gene (6 bases). V lost 4 bases, J lost 3 bases, and 7 bases lay in between. The length of the CDR3 is 12 residues. Germline lookup yields CDR1 SEHNR and CDR2 FQNEAQ (reference sequence). The CDR3 DNA sequence: TGTGCCAGCAGCTGGACAGACTACGAGCAGTACTTC. It is translated as CASSWTDYEQYF.

Only a few counts were recorded for this clonotype. This sequence joins TRBV29-1 and TRBJ2-1; 15 positions agree with TRBD2. With V trimmed by 1 base and J by 2 bases, 6 bases remained unmatched. In germline, CDR1 is SQVTM, CDR2 ANQGSEA. The CDR3 runs to 18 residues. CDR3 protein: CSVEGTSGRGGPYNEQFF. The DNA for the CDR3 is TGCAGCGTTGAAGGGACTAGCGGGAGGGGGGGGCCCTACAATGAGCAGTTCTTC.

This clonotype was detected ten times or more. V is TRBV11-2 and J is TRBJ2-1; unclear D gene. This CDR3 comprises 13 residues. Trimming pared 1 base from V and 5 bases from J, leaving 6 bases between. The germline gives CDR1 SGHAT, CDR2 FQNNGV. CDR3 loop: CASSLVSHNEQFF. The CDR3, as DNA: TGTGCCAGCAGCTTAGTATCTCACAATGAGCAGTTCTTC.

In its sample, this clonotype was seen many times. The chain couples TRBV7-9 to TRBJ2-7; possibly TRBD1 for D (6 bases). From germline, CDR1 is SEHNR and CDR2 FQNEAQ (reference sequence). CDR3 length equals 15 residues. V lost 5 bases and J lost 0, with 14 bases in between. DNA for the CDR3: TGTGCCAGCAGCCCGGACAGCTTAGCCTCCTACGAGCAGTACTTC. The encoded protein is CASSPDSLASYEQYF.

This clonotype was counted a few times. The V gene is TRBV9, the J gene TRBJ1-2, with a tentative D call TRBD1 (6 bases). The germline V and J ends were trimmed by 3 bases and 4 bases, with 16 bases remaining between them. The germline V gene has CDR1 SGDLS and CDR2 YYNGEE. This CDR3 is 15 amino acids long. CDR3 sequence (DNA): TGTGCCAGCAGCGAAGGACCCCAGGGGTCCTATGGCTACACCTTC. Its translation: CASSEGPQGSYGYTF.

This clonotype was seen a handful of times. J is TRBJ2-2 and V is TRBV9; possible D gene TRBD1, 6 bases. Germline V lookup: CDR1 SGDLS, CDR2 YYNGEE. Deletions cut 0 bases from V and 1 base from J, with 7 bases between. This CDR3 comprises 15 residues. Here the CDR3 reads CASSVGDKNTGELFF. DNA for the CDR3: TGTGCCAGCAGCGTAGGGGACAAGAACACCGGGGAGCTGTTTTTT.

J is TRBJ2-3 and V is TRBV6-7; D may be TRBD1 (5 bases). TRBV6-7 is reported as an ORF; its role is uncertain. The ends were cut back, 2 bases at V and 1 base at J, with 10 bases in the middle. The CDR3 loop spans 15 amino acids. CDR3 residues: CASSYGQGGTDTQYF. CDR3 bases: TGTGCCAGCAGTTACGGGCAGGGTGGCACAGATACGCAGTATTTT.